One and the same sample provided the 13 T cell receptor beta chains below, sequenced in a study of cytomegalovirus exposure and HLA in healthy donors. The PCR contained 60 Vbeta and 13 Jbeta primers. Only in-frame clones appear in the TCRdb table, and some are missing; sequencing was by immunoSEQ multiplex PCR. The data hold 120,000 or so clones, with approximately 80% observed a single time. The specimen sequenced was PBMCs. The receptor set was obtained from a man in his late teens or twenties in good health and CMV-seropositive.

The genes are TRBV29-1 and TRBJ2-5; D is ambiguous. The DNA matches TRBJ2-7 better at its end, which makes the J call doubtful. CDR1 is SQVTM and CDR2 is ANQGSEA in the germline V gene. This CDR3 region has 11 residues. CDR3 sequence reads: CSVVDKYEQYF. Written as DNA, the CDR3 is TGCAGCGTTGTTGACAAGTACGAGCAGTACTTC.

This chain links TRBV6-5 with TRBJ1-1, with 7 bases that match TRBD1. CDR1 is MNHEY and CDR2 is SVGAGI in the germline V gene. CDR3 length: 13 amino acids. The V gene end was trimmed by 8 bases and the J gene end by 3 bases; junction bases not matched to a gene: 6. For the CDR3, the DNA is TGTGCCAGCGTGATAGACAGGGACACTGAAGCTTTCTTT. This translates into CASVIDRDTEAFF.

The chain joins TRBV7-3 to TRBJ1-1, with 7 bases matching TRBD1. The germline V gene has CDR1 SGHTA and CDR2 FQGTGA. The CDR3 sequence is 14 residues long. V lost 5 bases, J lost 7 bases, and 10 bases stayed unmatched. The CDR3 sequence is CASSENRGMYEAFF. CDR3 nucleotides: TGTGCCAGCAGCGAAAACAGGGGAATGTATGAAGCTTTCTTT.

The V gene is TRBV11-2, the J gene TRBJ2-1, with TRBD1 matching over 9 bases. Trimming cost V 2 bases and J 4 bases; bases outside gene matches: 6. Germline CDR1 is SGHAT and CDR2 is FQNNGV. CDR3 length: 16 amino acids. The CDR3 region has the DNA TGTGCCAGCAGCTTAAGGCCGGGACAGGGATACAATGAGCAGTTCTTC. Translation gives CASSLRPGQGYNEQFF.

In this sample, this clone turned up a few times. The V call is TRBV28, the J call TRBJ1-1; maybe TRBD1 (6 bases). This CDR3 is built from 14 residues. The V and J ends lost 3 bases and 5 bases respectively, with 13 bases between them. Per germline, CDR1 MDHEN and CDR2 SYDVKM. The CDR3, as DNA: TGTGCCAGCAGTTTTACCCCCAGGGGAACTGAAGCTTTCTTT. This sequence encodes CASSFTPRGTEAFF.

This chain uses TRBV5-1 with TRBJ1-3, with no clear D. The length of the CDR3 is 17 residues. From germline, CDR1 is SGHRS and CDR2 YFSETQ. Trimming removed 1 base at V and 0 bases at J, with 14 bases between. The CDR3 nucleotides are TGCGCCAGCAGCTTGTCCCCGGTTGCTTCCTCTGGAAACACCATATATTTT. Encoded protein: CASSLSPVASSGNTIYF.

The chain combines TRBV2 with TRBJ1-2; D gene ambiguous. Trimming cost V 1 base and J 2 bases, with 14 bases left between them. Germline-derived CDR1 and CDR2 are SNHLY and FYNNEI. The CDR3 length is 16 residues. The CDR3 is CASSEVLRRLNYGYTF. The CDR3 region has the DNA TGTGCCAGCAGTGAAGTACTTAGGAGGTTGAACTATGGCTACACCTTC.

The rearrangement joins TRBV18 to TRBJ1-1; TRBD1 might be the D (6 bases). Trimming stripped 7 bases from V and 4 bases from J, with 19 bases between. Germline CDR1 and CDR2: KGHSH and LQKENI. CDR3 size: 15 residues. This CDR3 reads CASYEGGPAATEAFF. CDR3 in DNA: TGTGCCAGCTATGAAGGGGGTCCAGCCGCCACTGAAGCTTTCTTT.

This clone was observed a handful of times. The J gene is TRBJ1-2, the V gene TRBV29-1; 7 bases map to TRBD1. In germline, CDR1 is SQVTM, CDR2 ANQGSEA. The CDR3 spans 14 residues. V lost 5 bases and J lost 5; bases outside the gene matches: 11. CDR3 in amino acids: CSVHARQGGYGYTF. The CDR3 DNA reads TGCAGCGTTCACGCCCGACAGGGTGGATATGGCTACACCTTC.

The chain employs TRBV9 and TRBJ1-1; no reliable D call. Germline V lookup: CDR1 SGDLS, CDR2 YYNGEE. The CDR3 covers 15 residues. The V end was cut by 0 bases, the J end by 4 bases, with 13 bases between. The CDR3 protein is CASSVDLWGGTEAFF. As DNA, the CDR3 is TGTGCCAGCAGCGTAGATTTGTGGGGAGGCACTGAAGCTTTCTTT. The variable domain in full, completed from reference TRBV9 and TRBJ1-1, reads DSGVTQTPKHLITATGQRVTLRCSPRSGDLSVYWYQQSLDQGLQFLIQYYNGEERAKGNILERFSAQQFPDLHSELNLSSLELGDSALYFCASSVDLWGGTEAFFGQGTRLTVV.

This sequence joins TRBV2 and TRBJ1-5; D not certain. The V end was cut by 7 bases, the J end by 0 bases, with 10 bases between. The CDR3 runs 14 residues. Germline CDR1 reads SNHLY; CDR2 reads FYNNEI. CDR3 protein: CASTPGPSNQPQHF. The CDR3 region has the DNA TGTGCCAGCACCCCGGGTCCTAGCAATCAGCCCCAGCATTTT.

V and J are TRBV13 and TRBJ2-3; TRBD2 matches 13 bases. Germline CDR1 PRHDT, CDR2 FYEKMQ (reference sequence). This CDR3 contains 20 residues. J was trimmed by 2 bases and V by 0 bases; bases with no gene match: 11. CDR3 sequence reads: CASSLGGLAGVGSNTDTQYF. The CDR3 bases are TGTGCCAGCAGCTTAGGAGGACTAGCGGGAGTGGGGTCGAACACAGATACGCAGTATTTT.

The V gene is TRBV9, the J gene TRBJ1-2; D might be TRBD1 (6 bases). The CDR3 covers 15 residues. V was cut by 0 bases and J by 3 bases, with 12 bases left in between. Per the germline V gene, CDR1 is SGDLS and CDR2 is YYNGEE. The CDR3 nucleotides read TGTGCCAGCAGCGTAGGAAACAGGGCTGACTATGGCTACACCTTC. This sequence encodes CASSVGNRADYGYTF.